The 14 T cell receptor beta chains below were found in one sample sequenced in a study of cytomegalovirus exposure and HLA in healthy donors. Primers: 60 Vbeta forward and 13 Jbeta reverse. Data came from immunoSEQ multiplex PCR; TCRdb stores just in-frame clones and leaves some out. Seen here are more than 110,000 clones, about 76% observed once, and the top ten hold 3.5% to 4%. Material for sequencing was PBMCs. These receptors were taken from a man aged 18 to 30 in good health and CMV-seronegative.

The rearrangement links TRBV7-2 to TRBJ1-2, with 9 bases fitting TRBD1. Germline values: CDR1 SGHTA, CDR2 FQGNSA. This CDR3 is built from 16 residues. The V and J ends lost 5 bases and 0 bases, in that order; junction bases with no gene match: 7. The CDR3 spells CASSGIGTGTNYGYTF. CDR3 nucleotides: TGTGCCAGCAGCGGCATCGGGACAGGGACTAACTATGGCTACACCTTC. Filled out from reference TRBV7-2 and TRBJ1-2, the complete variable domain reads GAGVSQSPSNKVTEKGKDVELRCDPISGHTALYWYRQSLGQGLEFLIYFQGNSAPDKSGLPSDRFSAERTGGSVSTLTIQRTQQEDSAVYLCASSGIGTGTNYGYTFGSGTRLTVV.

The chain is built from TRBV5-8 and TRBJ2-7, with TRBD2 matching over 9 bases. The CDR3 runs to 16 residues. Germline V gene lookup returns CDR1 SGHTS and CDR2 YDEGEE. V dropped 0 bases and J dropped 0; count of bases not matched to a gene: 4. CDR3 sequence (DNA): TGTGCCAGCAGCTTGGCACCTAGCGGGGACTCCTACGAGCAGTACTTC. Residues: CASSLAPSGDSYEQYF.

This chain joins TRBV30 and TRBJ1-4; D remains ambiguous. The CDR3 loop spans 11 amino acids. CDR1 and CDR2 from the germline V gene are GTSNPN and SVGIG (reference sequence). Trimming removed 5 bases from V and 7 bases from J, with 8 bases in between. The CDR3 nucleotides are TGTGCCTGGGGAGACGGTGAAAAACTGTTTTTT. This encodes CAWGDGEKLFF.

The chain links TRBV18 to TRBJ2-3; D might be TRBD2 (6 bases). V was trimmed by 3 bases and J by 3 bases, leaving 16 bases between them. The germline V gene has CDR1 KGHSH and CDR2 LQKENI. This CDR3 is built from 16 residues. This CDR3 is CASSPLREGRTDTQYF. DNA for the CDR3: TGTGCCAGCTCACCCCTACGAGAAGGGAGGACAGATACGCAGTATTTT.

This clone was observed a few times. The V and J genes are TRBV19 and TRBJ2-1; D might be TRBD2 (5 bases). Germline CDR1 and CDR2: LNHDA and SQIVND (reference sequence). V was shortened by 5 bases and J by 0 bases, with 14 bases between the two germline ends. The CDR3 has 16 residues. CDR3 amino acids: CASSGRRRGSYNEQFF. CDR3 nucleotide sequence: TGTGCCAGTAGTGGGCGTAGACGGGGCTCCTACAATGAGCAGTTCTTC.

In this sample, this clone turned up a few times. The chain recombines TRBV5-1 with TRBJ2-2; TRBD1 agrees at 7 bases. The end of the DNA aligns better with TRBJ1-3, so the J call may be wrong. Germline CDR1 reads SGHRS; CDR2 reads YFSETQ. The CDR3 is 15 residues long. The CDR3 DNA sequence: TGCGCCAGCAGCGCGCTGACAGGGTCTGGAAACACCATATATTTT. This sequence encodes CASSALTGSGNTIYF.

This chain connects TRBV9 to TRBJ2-7; TRBD1 aligns across 9 bases. V gave up 4 bases and J gave up 5 bases; unmatched junction bases: 10. CDR3 length: 15 amino acids. Germline values: CDR1 SGDLS, CDR2 YYNGEE. CDR3 in amino acids: CASSPTDRGVDEQYF. CDR3 DNA: TGTGCCAGCAGCCCGACGGACAGGGGAGTCGACGAGCAGTACTTC.

This rearrangement joins TRBV5-1 to TRBJ2-1; the D gene is possibly TRBD1 (6 bases). Germline lookup yields CDR1 SGHRS and CDR2 YFSETQ. The V gene lost 4 bases and the J gene lost 5 bases, with 10 bases spanning the gap. This CDR3 is 13 amino acids long. Here the CDR3 reads CASSQPGDNEQFF. The CDR3 DNA is TGCGCCAGCAGCCAACCAGGGGACAATGAGCAGTTCTTC.

The chain has TRBV15 and TRBJ1-2; maybe TRBD1 (6 bases). CDR1 is LNHNV, CDR2 YYDKDF, per germline (reference sequence). Trimming removed 3 bases at V and 2 bases at J, with 13 bases between. The CDR3 length is 15 residues. The CDR3 sequence is CATSSSGVKNYGYTF. As DNA, the CDR3 is TGTGCCACCAGCAGCTCAGGGGTGAAAAACTATGGCTACACCTTC.

The chain employs TRBV6-1 and TRBJ1-5; maybe TRBD1 (5 bases). This CDR3 comprises 18 residues. Trimming cost V 2 bases and J 1 base, with 18 bases left between them. The germline V gene encodes CDR1 MNHNS and CDR2 SASEGT. CDR3 sequence (DNA): TGTGCCAGCAGTGAATATCTAAGGGGTTCAGAGAGCAATCAGCCCCAGCATTTT. It encodes CASSEYLRGSESNQPQHF.

With regard to this clone: At one boundary the junction diverges from the germline segment, which might be a read error. The chain couples TRBV30 to TRBJ2-5, with D tentatively TRBD1 (5 bases). TRBJ2-7 explains the end of the DNA better; the J call may be wrong. The CDR3 contains 13 residues. The germline V gene encodes CDR1 GTSNPN and CDR2 SVGIG (reference sequence). CDR3 amino acids: CAWSSGHSDEQYF. The CDR3 nucleotides read TGTGCCTGGAGTTCAGGACACTCCGACGAGCAGTACTTC.

In its sample, this clone was seen once. CDR3 residues: CASSTPLRGGAKNIQYF. The DNA of the CDR3 is TGTGCCAGCAGTACCCCTCTTCGGGGGGGTGCCAAAAACATTCAGTACTTC. The chain uses TRBV27 and TRBJ2-4; TRBD2 aligns across 8 bases. Germline lookup yields CDR1 MNHEY and CDR2 SMNVEV (reference sequence). This CDR3 has 17 residues. V lost 5 bases, J lost 1 base, and 10 bases stayed unmatched.

The chain is built from TRBV27 and TRBJ2-7, with a weak D call TRBD2 (5 bases). V lost 4 bases and J 5 bases, leaving 15 bases between the germline ends. CDR1 is MNHEY, CDR2 SMNVEV, per germline (reference sequence). The CDR3 has 14 residues. Here the CDR3 DNA reads TGTGCCAGCAGTTCACCCGGGAAACCGAACGAGCAGTACTTC. The encoded protein is CASSSPGKPNEQYF.

V gene TRBV19 combines with J gene TRBJ1-5; 8 bases match TRBD1. V shed 7 bases and J 6 bases; nucleotides not matched to a gene: 5. Germline CDR1 LNHDA, CDR2 SQIVND (reference sequence). This CDR3 is built from 13 residues. CDR3 DNA sequence: TGTGCCAGTAAAGGACAGGGAGGTCAGCCCCAGCATTTT. Translated, it gives CASKGQGGQPQHF.